The sequence of this TCR beta chain was determined in a study of T cell repertoires in cytomegalovirus infection. The study, taken as a whole, reports: HLA-C-restricted CMV-specific TCR beta clonotypes were dominant in the ex vivo response.

Note on this clonotype: Its target is not known. Germline and junction disagree at one end, which may indicate a read error.

A single record per CDR3 protein comes from TCRdb applying MiXCR to the reads. The sample shows 150,000 to 190,000 distinct CDR3 sequences, around 22% of them seen only once. Sequences were obtained from PBMCs. The TCR was taken from a human donor in good health (CMV status not recorded). Some clones in this sample may be carry-over from other donors' samples.

For the CDR3, the DNA is TGTGCCAGTAATATAGAACGGTCGGACAATGAGCAGTTCTTC. It is translated as CASNIERSDNEQFF. This chain links TRBV19 with TRBJ2-1; D unresolved. The CDR3 sequence is 14 residues long. Germline loops: CDR1 LNHDA, CDR2 SQIVND (reference sequence). Full variable domain (missing parts from reference TRBV19 and TRBJ2-1): DGGITQSPKYLFRKEGQNVTLSCEQNLNHDAMYWYRQDPGQGLRLIYYSQIVNDFQKGDIAEGYSVSREKKESFPLTVTSAQKNPTAFYLCASNIERSDNEQFFGPGTRLTVL.